A single sample gave rise to the 15 T cell receptor beta chains below, sequenced in a study of stem cell transplantation in POMP-related autoinflammatory disease. Overall study findings and caveats: In patients with PRAID, every analyzed T-cell subset tended to show lower diversity and higher clonality. Unique TRB V-J gene pairings were limited in number in patients with PRAID.

Clones were sequenced by immunoSEQ multiplex PCR, and TCRdb holds only the in-frame ones, with some missing. The sample has some 11,000 clones, approximately 86% seen once. These receptors are not linked to any known antigen. Sequences were derived from CD8+ T cells from PBMCs, sampled before stem cell transplantation. Receptor source: a human donor with POMP-related autoinflammation and immune dysregulation (PRAID).

The V gene is TRBV28, the J gene TRBJ1-6; no clear D. V was trimmed by 4 bases and J by 1 base, leaving 8 bases between them. The CDR3 is 15 amino acids. Germline CDR1 is MDHEN and CDR2 is SYDVKM. The CDR3 DNA reads TGTGCCAGCAGTTCGAGAGGATCCTATAATTCACCCCTCCACTTT. This translates into CASSSRGSYNSPLHF.

This chain links TRBV6-5 with TRBJ1-4; no definite D call. The CDR3 has 15 residues. Trimming shortened V by 6 bases and J by 7 bases, and 18 bases separated the two germline ends. In germline, CDR1 is MNHEY, CDR2 SVGAGI. CDR3 coding DNA: TGTGCCAGCAGCGGACTCGGGCCTTTGGGTGAAAAACTGTTTTTT. Translated: CASSGLGPLGEKLFF.

V usage is TRBV7-6 and J usage is TRBJ1-4, with D perhaps matching TRBD1 (6 bases). Trimming stripped 4 bases from V and 2 bases from J, with 14 bases between. The germline gives CDR1 SGHVS, CDR2 FNYEAQ. The CDR3 runs to 16 residues. CDR3 region: CASSSDSGETNEKLFF. CDR3 bases: TGTGCCAGCAGCTCGGACAGTGGGGAGACTAATGAAAAACTGTTTTTT. Looking up the rest from reference TRBV7-6 and TRBJ1-4 gives the full variable domain: GAGVSQSPRYKVTKRGQDVALRCDPISGHVSLYWYRQALGQGPEFLTYFNYEAQQDKSGLPNDRFSAERPEGSISTLTIQRTEQRDSAMYRCASSSDSGETNEKLFFGSGTQLSVL.

This chain connects TRBV4-1 to TRBJ1-1; D perhaps matches TRBD1 (6 bases). This CDR3 contains 17 residues. The germline V and J ends were trimmed by 1 base and 0 bases, with 15 bases remaining between them. Per the germline V gene, CDR1 is MGHRA and CDR2 is YSYEKL. The CDR3 is CASSQVGHQLMNTEAFF. The CDR3 nucleotides read TGCGCCAGCAGCCAAGTGGGACACCAGTTGATGAACACTGAAGCTTTCTTT.

The rearrangement links TRBV11-2 to TRBJ2-7, with 9 nucleotides matching TRBD2. The germline CDR1 and CDR2 sequences are SGHAT and FQNNGV. Trimming removed 0 bases from V and 6 bases from J; junction bases left unmatched: 6. The CDR3 is 15 residues long. The CDR3 coding sequence is TGTGCCAGCAGCTTAGAGTACGGGACTAGCCGCGAGCAGTACTTC. Protein sequence: CASSLEYGTSREQYF.

This chain uses TRBV29-1 with TRBJ2-7; D may be TRBD1 (6 bases). The germline gives CDR1 SQVTM, CDR2 ANQGSEA. The CDR3 spans 15 residues. V was shortened by 4 bases and J by 2 bases, with 18 bases between the two germline ends. In nucleotides, the CDR3 is TGCAGCGTTGTTGGGTCGGGACACCGCACCTACGAGCAGTACTTC. This sequence encodes CSVVGSGHRTYEQYF.

The V call is TRBV5-8, the J call TRBJ1-1; 7 bases map to TRBD1. The CDR3 is 14 amino acids. V lost 2 bases, J lost 1 base, and 2 bases stayed unmatched. CDR1 and CDR2 from the germline V gene are SGHTS and YDEGEE. The CDR3 sequence is CASSFHRGNTEAFF. The CDR3 DNA follows: TGTGCCAGCAGCTTCCACAGGGGGAACACTGAAGCTTTCTTT.

The chain couples TRBV28 to TRBJ2-2; D is unclear. From germline, CDR1 is MDHEN and CDR2 SYDVKM. Trimming took 4 bases from V and 7 from J, leaving 10 bases between them. There are 13 residues in the CDR3. This CDR3 is CASSSLVGGELFF. The CDR3 coding sequence is TGTGCCAGCAGTTCGCTAGTTGGCGGGGAGCTGTTTTTT.

The V gene is TRBV6-6, the J gene TRBJ1-1; D is undetermined. This CDR3 region has 12 residues. From germline, CDR1 is MNHNY and CDR2 SVGAGI (reference sequence). V lost 0 bases and J lost 5, with 4 bases in between. CDR3 protein: CASSYSRTEAFF. In DNA form, the CDR3 reads TGTGCCAGCAGTTACTCCCGGACTGAAGCTTTCTTT.

The chain has TRBV19 and TRBJ2-2, with 7 bases that match TRBD1. CDR3 length equals 13 residues. V dropped 9 bases and J dropped 1; count of bases not matched to a gene: 2. Germline V gene lookup returns CDR1 LNHDA and CDR2 SQIVND (reference sequence). CDR3 DNA sequence: TGTGCCAGCCGGACAGGGAACACCGGGGAGCTGTTTTTT. It yields the protein CASRTGNTGELFF.

The rearrangement joins TRBV29-1 to TRBJ1-1; D not resolved. The CDR3 is made up of 12 amino acids. Germline CDR1 reads SQVTM; CDR2 reads ANQGSEA. V dropped 6 bases and J dropped 5 bases, with 13 bases sitting between them. Here the CDR3 DNA reads TGCAGCGTGGCGGACGGCCGGACTGAAGCTTTCTTT. Its protein is CSVADGRTEAFF.

About this clone: One end of the junction varies from germline; a read error may be responsible. The V and J genes are TRBV6-4 and TRBJ2-7; D call uncertain. Germline lookup yields CDR1 MRHNA and CDR2 SNTAGT. This CDR3 contains 13 residues. In DNA form, the CDR3 reads TGTGCCAGCAGTTACTCGACGGAATACGAGCAGTACTTC. Protein sequence: CASSYSTEYEQYF.

This clone was observed a handful of times. The V call is TRBV5-1, the J call TRBJ1-2; TRBD1 matches 8 bases. Trimming cost V 3 bases and J 8 bases; bases outside gene matches: 3. The CDR3 covers 12 residues. Per the germline V gene, CDR1 is SGHRS and CDR2 is YFSETQ. In DNA, the CDR3 is TGCGCCAGCAGCTGGACAGGGTGGGGCTACACCTTC. It specifies CASSWTGWGYTF. The full variable domain, with the rest looked up from reference TRBV5-1 and TRBJ1-2, is KAGVTQTPRYLIKTRGQQVTLSCSPISGHRSVSWYQQTPGQGLQFLFEYFSETQRNKGNFPGRFSGRQFSNSRSEMNVSTLELGDSALYLCASSWTGWGYTFGSGTRLTVV.

The V and J genes are TRBV5-4 and TRBJ2-7, with TRBD2 identical over 7 bases. CDR3 size: 12 residues. CDR1 and CDR2 from the germline V gene are SGHNT and YYREEE (reference sequence). With V trimmed by 4 bases and J by 4 bases, 2 bases remained unmatched. The DNA for the CDR3 is TGTGCCAGCAGCCGAGCGGGGTACGAGCAGTACTTC. Protein: CASSRAGYEQYF.

The V call is TRBV19, the J call TRBJ1-2; 7 bases are shared with TRBD1. Germline values: CDR1 LNHDA, CDR2 SQIVND (reference sequence). The CDR3 length is 14 residues. J gave up 7 bases and V 4 bases, and 9 bases lay outside the gene matches. The CDR3 reads CASSTRDSIGGYTF. In nucleotides, the CDR3 is TGTGCCAGTAGTACCCGGGACAGCATAGGTGGCTACACCTTC.